The following is a TCR beta chain sequence with its context. This entry belongs to a study of blood T cell repertoires in COVID-19. Study-level background: COVID-19 samples from acute and convalescent phases originated in the United States, Italy and Spain. Sources were T cells, B-cell-depleted T cells, or PBMCs; the material itself was cDNA or gDNA.

Unmatched junction bases numbered 8, after V lost 0 bases and J lost 1 base. The CDR3 runs 17 residues. Germline V lookup: CDR1 MNHNS, CDR2 SASEGT. The authors' processing: How many nucleated cells were present was estimated from reference gene primer amplification. Profiled with immunoSEQ multiplex PCR; TCRdb holds only in-frame clones, not every one. The V and J calls and clone size come from that table; D and trimming were worked out from the DNA. Here the sample spans around 89,000 clones, approximately 90% being singletons. Specimen: peripheral blood. The chain carries TRBV6-1 and TRBJ2-7; 8 bases align to TRBD1. The clonotype originates from a man aged 55-75 years with acute or convalescent COVID-19. The CDR3 is CASSEALLHRGSYEQYF. CDR3 bases: TGTGCCAGCAGTGAAGCGCTTCTGCACAGGGGGTCCTACGAGCAGTACTTC.